This T cell receptor (beta chain) is from a study of human T cells and chemical hapten exposure. Study at large: Each week of the roughly 23-week study, patients had diphenylcyclopropenone applied to the scalp. Patch tests of 0.01% DPC on the upper back were read at 6 days.

Individual cDNA molecules in this library carried unique molecular identifiers. TCRdb itself ran the RACE reads through MiXCR, one entry per CDR3 protein. The sample holds 150,000 to 200,000 distinct CDR3 sequences, 25% to 30% seen once. Per the germline V gene, CDR1 is SGDLS and CDR2 is YYNGEE. With 3 bases removed from V and 6 bases from J, the gap between germline ends came to 21 bases. CDR3 length: 16 residues. About this clonotype itself: Its antigen is not identified.

Study-wide results and limits: The presence of alopecia in the donors means their immune response may differ from healthy people's.

The time point here: patch test 3, about 24 weeks after DPC sensitization. Treatment in this sample: therapeutic diphenylcyclopropenone sensitization with weekly scalp DPC. The receptor comes from a woman aged 18-29 years with alopecia areata. Some clones in this sample may be carry-over from other donors' samples. Sample: whole blood, taken in connection with sensitization to the hapten diphenylcyclopropenone (DPC). This chain uses TRBV9 with TRBJ1-1; D is perhaps TRBD1 (5 bases). CDR3 bases: TGTGCCAGCAGCGCCGGGGTCGACAGTGGTTGGGCTGAAGCTTTCTTT. Amino acid sequence: CASSAGVDSGWAEAFF.